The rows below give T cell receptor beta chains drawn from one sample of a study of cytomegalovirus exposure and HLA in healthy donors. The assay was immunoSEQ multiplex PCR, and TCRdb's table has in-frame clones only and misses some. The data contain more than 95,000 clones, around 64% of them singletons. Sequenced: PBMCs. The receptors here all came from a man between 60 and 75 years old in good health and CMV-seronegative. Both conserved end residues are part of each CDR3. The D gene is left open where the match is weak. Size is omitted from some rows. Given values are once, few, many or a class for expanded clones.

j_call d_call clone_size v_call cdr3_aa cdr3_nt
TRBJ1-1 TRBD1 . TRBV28 CASSLQGVFTEAFF TGTGCCAGCAGTCTCCAGGGGGTCTTCACTGAAGCTTTCTTT
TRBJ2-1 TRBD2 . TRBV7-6 CASSLETASGIYNEQFF TGTGCCAGCAGCTTAGAGACGGCTAGCGGGATTTACAATGAGCAGTTCTTC
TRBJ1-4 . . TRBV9 CASSPRGTNEKLFF TGTGCCAGCAGCCCCCGAGGGACAAATGAAAAACTGTTTTTT
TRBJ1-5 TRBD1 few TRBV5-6 CASSHRPETGDNQPQHF TGTGCCAGCAGTCATCGACCTGAGACAGGGGACAATCAGCCCCAGCATTTT
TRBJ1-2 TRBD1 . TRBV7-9 CSSSRQGTTGYGYTF TGTTCCAGCAGCCGACAGGGCACCACTGGGTATGGCTACACCTTC
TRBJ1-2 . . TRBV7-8 CASSLLRVTNYGYTF TGTGCCAGCAGCTTACTACGTGTAACTAACTATGGCTACACCTTC
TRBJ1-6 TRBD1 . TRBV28 CASSLPGQGWSPLHF TGTGCCAGCAGTTTACCGGGACAGGGTTGGTCACCCCTCCACTTT
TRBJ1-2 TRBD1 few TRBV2 CACERDRVFLIDGYTF TGTGCCTGCGAACGGGACAGGGTTTTTTTGATCGATGGCTACACCTTC
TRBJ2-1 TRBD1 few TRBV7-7 CASSLGQGAWDEQFF TGTGCTAGCAGCTTGGGACAGGGGGCGTGGGATGAGCAGTTCTTC
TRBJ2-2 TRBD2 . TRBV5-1 CASSPLAGGPGGELFF TGCGCCAGCAGCCCCCTAGCGGGGGGGCCGGGCGGGGAGCTGTTTTTT
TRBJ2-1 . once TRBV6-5 CASSYSSFYNEQFF TGTGCCAGCAGTTACTCGAGCTTTTACAATGAGCAGTTCTTC